This T cell receptor beta chain was identified in a study of vaccination effects on CD4 cells after COVID-19. Study-level findings and limits: There was marked clonal contraction among infection- and vaccine-induced clones late after vaccination.

On this clone itself: Its antigen is not known.

TCRdb's copy holds only in-frame clones and misses some; the assay was immunoSEQ multiplex PCR. Here the sample spans 60,000 to 80,000 clones, about 67% being singletons. The germline gives CDR1 MNHNS, CDR2 SASEGT. V was pared by 3 bases and J by 5 bases, with 5 bases of the junction left unmatched. This CDR3 comprises 14 residues. Isolating CD4+ T cells followed approximately 10 days of culture. BNT162b2 vaccine or mRNA-1273 vaccine was given to participants in two doses. At days 3 and 7, half of the medium was exchanged for IL-2 medium. This sequence was found in a human donor who received a COVID-19 vaccine. This rearrangement joins TRBV6-1 to TRBJ2-5, with TRBD2 matching 8 bases. The material was CD4+ T cells from PBMCs cultured without peptide, obtained after COVID-19 vaccination. In DNA, the CDR3 is TGTGCCAGCAGTGACGGGGGGGGGAGGGAGACCCAGTACTTC. Encoded protein: CASSDGGGRETQYF.